This passage covers 19 T cell receptor beta chains from one sample sequenced in a study of T cell responses to AZD1222 COVID-19 vaccine. Assay used: immunoSEQ multiplex PCR; TCRdb lists only in-frame clones, some missing. This table holds roughly 150,000 clones, about nine tenths found once. Here the sequenced sample was peripheral blood, taken after recovery from COVID-19. The receptor source for this set is an adult who had recovered from COVID-19.

The chain joins TRBV5-1 to TRBJ2-1, with 8 nucleotides matching TRBD2. The V segment lost 2 bases and the J segment 6 bases; nucleotides outside the gene matches: 4. From germline, CDR1 is SGHRS and CDR2 YFSETQ. The CDR3 is 14 amino acids. The CDR3 sequence is CASSFTSGINEQFF. The CDR3 DNA follows: TGCGCCAGCAGCTTTACTAGCGGTATCAATGAGCAGTTCTTC.

The V and J genes are TRBV7-2 and TRBJ2-1; TRBD2 agrees at 7 bases. This CDR3 region has 15 residues. V was clipped by 2 bases and J by 2 bases; unmatched bases: 3. Germline V gene sequence: CDR1 SGHTA, CDR2 FQGNSA. The CDR3: CASSLSGNAYNEQFF. The CDR3 nucleotides are TGTGCCAGCAGCTTAAGCGGGAACGCCTACAATGAGCAGTTCTTC.

This clone occurred a few times. This chain uses TRBV4-2 with TRBJ1-1, with 11 bases identical to TRBD1. CDR1 is LGHNA and CDR2 is YNFKEQ in the germline V gene. This CDR3 has 14 amino acids. Losses at the gene ends were 3 bases for V and 4 bases for J; bases not matched to a gene: 1. For the CDR3, the DNA is TGTGCCAGCAGCCATGGGACAGGGGGCACTGAAGCTTTCTTT. It yields the protein CASSHGTGGTEAFF.

This sequence joins TRBV4-3 and TRBJ1-5, with 7 bases matching TRBD1. The CDR3 contains 15 residues. V gave up 4 bases and J gave up 0 bases; unmatched junction bases: 3. Germline CDR1 reads LGHNA; CDR2 reads YSLEER. This CDR3 is CASSPNRGSNQPQHF. The CDR3, as DNA: TGCGCCAGCAGCCCAAACAGGGGTAGCAATCAGCCCCAGCATTTT.

The rearrangement joins TRBV25-1 to TRBJ2-7; D gene unclear. Germline V lookup: CDR1 MGHDK, CDR2 SYGVNS. With 7 bases removed from V and 3 bases from J, the gap between germline ends came to 13 bases. The CDR3 runs to 13 residues. Here the CDR3 DNA reads TGTGCCAGCACCCGAGGCGGATACTACGAGCAGTACTTC. Translated: CASTRGGYYEQYF.

The rearrangement uses TRBV13 and TRBJ2-7; the D is unclear. V lost 11 bases and J lost 4, with 12 bases in between. This CDR3 spans 11 amino acids. Germline CDR1 PRHDT, CDR2 FYEKMQ (reference sequence). In DNA form, the CDR3 reads TGTGCCTCAGCGTCTGGTTACGAGCAGTACTTC. Protein product: CASASGYEQYF.

V usage is TRBV19 and J usage is TRBJ2-6; the D gene is possibly TRBD1 (5 bases). Trimming took off 5 bases at V and 0 bases at J, with 11 bases between the two ends. Per the germline V gene, CDR1 is LNHDA and CDR2 is SQIVND (reference sequence). This CDR3 is built from 16 residues. CDR3 DNA: TGTGCCAGTAGTGGACACCGTAGCTCTGGGGCCAACGTCCTGACTTTC. Residues: CASSGHRSSGANVLTF.

The chain recombines TRBV29-1 with TRBJ2-2; D is possibly TRBD1 or TRBD2 (5 bases each). V was shortened by 4 bases and J by 0 bases, with 12 bases between the two germline ends. The CDR3 spans 15 residues. The germline CDR1 and CDR2 sequences are SQVTM and ANQGSEA. CDR3 region: CSVVSGDANTGELFF. The CDR3 DNA reads TGCAGCGTTGTTAGTGGGGACGCGAACACCGGGGAGCTGTTTTTT.

The chain is built from TRBV19 and TRBJ2-1, with 13 nucleotides matching TRBD2. The CDR3 is made up of 15 amino acids. CDR1 and CDR2 (germline): LNHDA, SQIVND (reference sequence). Trimming removed 1 base from V and 8 bases from J; junction bases left unmatched: 2. The CDR3 DNA reads TGTGCCAGTAGTATAGGGACTAGCGGGAGAGATGAGCAGTTCTTC. Translation: CASSIGTSGRDEQFF.

This chain joins TRBV10-3 and TRBJ2-3; perhaps D is TRBD1 or TRBD2 (6 bases each). CDR3 size: 16 residues. V was pared by 1 base and J by 1 base, with 12 bases between. CDR1 and CDR2 (germline): ENHRY, SYGVKD. The CDR3 protein is CAISEFVEGGTDTQYF. In DNA form, the CDR3 reads TGTGCCATCAGTGAGTTTGTGGAGGGGGGCACAGATACGCAGTATTTT.

The chain is built from TRBV28 and TRBJ2-1; weak D call: TRBD1 (7 bases). The V gene's germline CDR1 is MDHEN and CDR2 SYDVKM. The CDR3 runs 14 residues. The ends were cut back, 3 bases at V and 9 bases at J, with 15 bases in the middle. The CDR3 DNA follows: TGTGCCAGCAGTTTTGCGGGGCGGGACAGTGAGCAGTTCTTC. Translating gives CASSFAGRDSEQFF.

The chain combines TRBV19 with TRBJ2-2; the match to TRBD1 covers 7 bases. The germline gives CDR1 LNHDA, CDR2 SQIVND (reference sequence). With 7 bases clipped from V and 1 base from J, the junction kept 9 bases outside the gene matches. The CDR3 runs to 16 residues. CDR3 residues: CASTLPGTENTGELFF. CDR3 nucleotide sequence: TGTGCCAGTACCTTACCCGGGACAGAGAACACCGGGGAGCTGTTTTTT.

The chain carries TRBV6-5 and TRBJ2-7; 7 bases agree with TRBD1. J was trimmed by 6 bases and V by 6 bases; bases with no gene match: 2. Per germline, CDR1 MNHEY and CDR2 SVGAGI. This CDR3 has 11 amino acids. The CDR3 DNA reads TGTGCCAGCAGGCGACAGGGCGAGCAGTACTTC. As protein: CASRRQGEQYF.

A few counts support this clone. The V and J genes are TRBV3-1 (or the pseudogene TRBV3-2) and TRBJ2-5; D gene ambiguous. CDR1 and CDR2 (germline): LGHDT, YNNKEL (reference sequence). There are 13 residues in the CDR3. V lost 1 base to trimming and J lost 1 base, with 4 bases between them. In nucleotides, the CDR3 is TGTGCCAGCAGCCAAGCAGCCCAAGAGACCCAGTACTTC. Residues: CASSQAAQETQYF.

The chain couples TRBV7-2 to TRBJ2-7; D is ambiguous. V lost 5 bases to trimming and J lost 2 bases, with 7 bases between them. Looked up from germline, CDR1 is SGHTA and CDR2 is FQGNSA. CDR3 length: 12 amino acids. The CDR3 coding sequence is TGTGCCAGCAGCCAGAGCCCCTACGAGCAGTACTTC. Amino acid sequence: CASSQSPYEQYF. Together with reference TRBV7-2 and TRBJ2-7, the CDR3 gives the full variable domain: GAGVSQSPSNKVTEKGKDVELRCDPISGHTALYWYRQSLGQGLEFLIYFQGNSAPDKSGLPSDRFSAERTGGSVSTLTIQRTQQEDSAVYLCASSQSPYEQYFGPGTRLTVT.

V and J are TRBV7-2 and TRBJ2-7; 8 nucleotides match TRBD2. V gave up 3 bases and J gave up 5 bases; unmatched junction bases: 9. Germline loops: CDR1 SGHTA, CDR2 FQGNSA. This CDR3 is 15 amino acids long. The CDR3: CASSLSAGVINEQYF. DNA for the CDR3: TGTGCCAGCAGCTTGTCAGCGGGGGTAATCAACGAGCAGTACTTC.

The genes are TRBV21-1 and TRBJ1-5. TRBV21-1 constitutes a pseudogene. This CDR3 contains 13 residues. This CDR3 reads CANSGPGNQPQHF. The DNA for the CDR3 is TGTGCCAACTCGGGGCCTGGAAATCAGCCCCAGCATTTT.

The gene calls are TRBV6-2 or TRBV6-3 and TRBJ2-7, with 7 bases that match TRBD1. The CDR3 is 18 residues long. With V trimmed by 2 bases and J by 0 bases, 13 bases remained unmatched. Germline assignment: CDR1 MNHEY and CDR2 SVGEGT. The CDR3 is CASSYPVRGGPFSYEQYF. The DNA for the CDR3 is TGTGCCAGCAGTTACCCGGTGAGAGGGGGCCCATTCTCCTACGAGCAGTACTTC.

This clone was observed a single time. The V call is TRBV4-3, the J call TRBJ2-1, with 9 bases aligning to TRBD2. Germline loops: CDR1 LGHNA, CDR2 YSLEER. The CDR3 is made up of 15 amino acids. V dropped 2 bases and J dropped 8; count of bases not matched to a gene: 7. The DNA for the CDR3 is TGCGCCAGCAGCCAAACCGGGACTAGCAGCTATGAGCAGTTCTTC. Its translation is CASSQTGTSSYEQFF.